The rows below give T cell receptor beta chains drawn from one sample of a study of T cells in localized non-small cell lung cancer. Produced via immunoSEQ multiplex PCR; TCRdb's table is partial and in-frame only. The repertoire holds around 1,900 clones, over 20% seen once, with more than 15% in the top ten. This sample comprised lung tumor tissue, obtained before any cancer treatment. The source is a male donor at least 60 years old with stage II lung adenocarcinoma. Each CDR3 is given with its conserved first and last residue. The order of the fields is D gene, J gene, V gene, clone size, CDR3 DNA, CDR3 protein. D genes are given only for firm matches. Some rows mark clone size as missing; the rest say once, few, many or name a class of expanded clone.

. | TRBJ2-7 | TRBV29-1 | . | TGCAGCGTTGAAACGGACGGAGACTACGAGCAGTACTTC | CSVETDGDYEQYF
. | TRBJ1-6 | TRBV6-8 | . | TGTGCCAGCAGTTACGAACGGGGCTCACCCCTCCACTTT | CASSYERGSPLHF
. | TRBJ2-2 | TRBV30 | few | TGTGCCTGGAGTGTCAGTAACACCGGGGAGCTGTTTTTT | CAWSVSNTGELFF
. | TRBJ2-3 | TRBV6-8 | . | TGTGCCAGCAGTTCACTTGGAACAGATACGCAGTATTTT | CASSSLGTDTQYF
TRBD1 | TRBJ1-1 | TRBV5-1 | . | TGCGCCAGCAGCTTGCCCGAGCCAGGGGGTACAGAGACGAACACTGAAGCTTTCTTT | CASSLPEPGGTETNTEAFF
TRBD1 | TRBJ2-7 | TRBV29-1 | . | TGCAGCGTCCAGACAGGGGGAGACTCCTACGAGCAGTACTTC | CSVQTGGDSYEQYF
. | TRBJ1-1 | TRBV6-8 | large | TGTGCCAGCAGGGGAGGATTCACTGAAGCTTTCTTT | CASRGGFTEAFF
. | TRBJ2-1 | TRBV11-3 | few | TGTGCCAGCAGCTTAATTCAAGCCCCGAATATGGGTGAGCAGTTCTTC | CASSLIQAPNMGEQFF
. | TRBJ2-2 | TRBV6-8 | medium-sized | TGTGCCAGCAGTTACCACAGGGGGGGAACCGGGGAGCTGTTTTTT | CASSYHRGGTGELFF
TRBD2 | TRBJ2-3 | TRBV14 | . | TGTGCCAGCAGCCAAGATTTCAAGCGGGGGGTCACAGATACGCAGTATTTT | CASSQDFKRGVTDTQYF
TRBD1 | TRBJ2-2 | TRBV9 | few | TGTGCCAGCAGTTTAGTCCAGGGGGACACCGGGGAGCTGTTTTTT | CASSLVQGDTGELFF
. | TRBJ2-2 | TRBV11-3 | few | TGTGCCAGCAGCCTCGTGGACCCAGGGAACACCGGGGAGCTGTTTTTT | CASSLVDPGNTGELFF
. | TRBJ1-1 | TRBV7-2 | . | TGTGCCAGCAGCCCCTCTATGAACACTGAAGCTTTCTTT | CASSPSMNTEAFF
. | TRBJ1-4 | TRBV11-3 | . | TGTGCCAGCAGCTTGGTGGGGACTAATGAAAAACTGTTTTTT | CASSLVGTNEKLFF
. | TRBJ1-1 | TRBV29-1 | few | TGCAGCCCTCCTAGGGTCTGCACCCTCACTGAAGCTTTCTTT | CSPPRVCTLTEAFF
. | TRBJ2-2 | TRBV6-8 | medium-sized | TGTGCCAGCAGTGTGAAGGGCTCGAACACCGGGGAGCTGTTTTTT | CASSVKGSNTGELFF
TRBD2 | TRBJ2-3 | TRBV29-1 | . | TGCAGCGTTGGAGATATAGCGGGAGGGCAGGGCCGGGGCCAAGAGGGTACGCAGTATTTT | CSVGDIAGGQGRGQEGTQYF
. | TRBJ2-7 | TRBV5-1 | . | TGCGCCAGCAGCCTCGGACAGTCACGTTCGGACGAGCAGTACTTC | CASSLGQSRSDEQYF
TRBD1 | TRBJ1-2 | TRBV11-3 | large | TGTGCCAGCAGCCCGAACCTCATGGGGACAGCCCTCTATGGCTACACCTTC | CASSPNLMGTALYGYTF
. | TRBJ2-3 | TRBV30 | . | TGTGCCTGGAGTTACGGCGAAGGTTTGGGGTATTTT | CAWSYGEGLGYF